The entry below describes one T cell receptor beta chain. What it binds is not known. The sample contains more than one DNA sequence encoding this CDR3. These data are taken from a study of shared clonotypes between healthy human individuals. Overall study findings and caveats: Only a few donors were included, so the genetic and exposure-history diversity represented was limited.

Data came from immunoSEQ multiplex PCR; TCRdb stores just in-frame clones and leaves some out. This sample has 530,000 or so clones, with almost 80% found just once. The V end lost 0 bases, the J end lost 4 bases, and 3 bases lay between the germline ends. Germline-derived CDR1 and CDR2 are MRHNA and SNTAGT. CDR3 length: 13 residues. The source is a woman between 40 and 55 years old in good health. Some clones in this sample may be carry-over from other donors' samples. Source material: PBMCs. V usage is TRBV6-4 and J usage is TRBJ2-2; D unclear. The CDR3: CASSDSSTGELFF. The CDR3 nucleotides are TGTGCCAGCAGTGACTCTAGCACCGGGGAGCTGTTTTTT.